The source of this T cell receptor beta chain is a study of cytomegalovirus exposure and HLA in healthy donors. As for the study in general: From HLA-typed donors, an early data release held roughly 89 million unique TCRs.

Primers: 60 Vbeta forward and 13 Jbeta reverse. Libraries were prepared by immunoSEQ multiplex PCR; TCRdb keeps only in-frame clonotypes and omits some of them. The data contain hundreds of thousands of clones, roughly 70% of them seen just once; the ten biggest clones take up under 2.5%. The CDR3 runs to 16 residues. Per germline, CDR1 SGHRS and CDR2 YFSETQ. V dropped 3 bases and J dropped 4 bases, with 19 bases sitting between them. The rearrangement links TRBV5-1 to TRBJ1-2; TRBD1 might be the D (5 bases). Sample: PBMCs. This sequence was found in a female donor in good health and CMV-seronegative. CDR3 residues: CASSSLGSPGGYGYTF. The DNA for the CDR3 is TGCGCCAGCAGCTCCCTAGGTTCGCCGGGGGGCTATGGCTACACCTTC.